This passage covers 23 T cell receptor beta chains from one sample sequenced in a study of identical twins. Via MiXCR, TCRdb re-called the 5' RACE reads, giving one row per CDR3 protein. The profile covers under 300,000 distinct CDR3 sequences, with about 8% appearing a single time and 3% taken by the ten largest. The same sample was also studied in work on yellow fever vaccine responses in identical twins.

Sequenced material: CD8+ T cells sorted from blood. The receptors shown here come from a woman aged 18 to 35 in good health.

The CDR3 loop is CASTFTAGGEYEQYF. Here the CDR3 DNA reads TGTGCCAGCACCTTTACGGCGGGGGGAGAATACGAGCAGTACTTC. The V call is TRBV7-2, the J call TRBJ2-7; 8 nucleotides line up with TRBD2. V shed 7 bases and J 4 bases; nucleotides not matched to a gene: 12. The CDR3 runs to 15 residues. The germline V gene encodes CDR1 SGHTA and CDR2 FQGNSA.

The chain combines TRBV19 with TRBJ2-6; D may be TRBD1 (6 bases). This CDR3 comprises 14 residues. The germline gives CDR1 LNHDA, CDR2 SQIVND (reference sequence). V lost 5 bases and J 4 bases, leaving 9 bases between the germline ends. The CDR3 sequence is CASSHRDGANVLTF. The CDR3 bases are TGTGCCAGTAGTCACAGGGACGGGGCCAACGTCCTGACTTTC.

This clonotype has ten or more counts. The chain combines TRBV5-1 with TRBJ2-1; TRBD2 aligns across 11 bases. CDR1 is SGHRS, CDR2 YFSETQ, per germline. The CDR3 consists of 15 residues. J was trimmed by 8 bases and V by 0 bases; bases with no gene match: 4. The CDR3 spells CASSLATSGGDEQFF. The CDR3 DNA is TGCGCCAGCAGCTTGGCAACTAGCGGGGGTGATGAGCAGTTCTTC.

This chain joins TRBV20-1 and TRBJ2-7; 7 nucleotides match TRBD1. V trimming: 3 bases; J trimming: 2 bases; junction bases outside the gene matches: 7. Germline V gene data show CDR1 as DFQATT and CDR2 as SNEGSKA (reference sequence). This CDR3 is 14 amino acids long. The CDR3 DNA reads as TGCAGTGCTAGCCCGACAGGGATGGCCTACGAGCAGTACTTC. Residues: CSASPTGMAYEQYF.

This clonotype was seen a few times. The chain has TRBV12-3 or TRBV12-4 and TRBJ2-5; D is uncertain. The CDR3 extends over 13 amino acids. V lost 6 bases, J lost 7 bases, and 15 bases lay in between. The CDR3 nucleotides read TGTGCCAGCAGAAAGGAAGGTCCAGGGACCCAGTACTTC. Protein: CASRKEGPGTQYF.

This clonotype was observed at least ten times. The chain links TRBV5-1 to TRBJ2-2, with TRBD1 matching over 7 bases. CDR3 length: 17 residues. V trimming: 0 bases; J trimming: 0 bases; junction bases outside the gene matches: 5. Germline V gene lookup returns CDR1 SGHRS and CDR2 YFSETQ. The CDR3 DNA is TGCGCCAGCAGCTTGGGATTCCAGGGGGCGAACACCGGGGAGCTGTTTTTT. It is translated as CASSLGFQGANTGELFF.

This clonotype was picked up many times. The CDR3 DNA sequence: TGTGCCAGCAGGCGTCTGTTTGAGGACAGGGTCAACTACGAGCAGTACTTC. As protein: CASRRLFEDRVNYEQYF. V and J are TRBV28 and TRBJ2-7; 8 bases align to TRBD1. Germline trimming cut 6 bases from V and 3 bases from J; bases unmatched to any gene: 16. Germline V gene lookup returns CDR1 MDHEN and CDR2 SYDVKM. The length of the CDR3 is 17 residues.

This clonotype was recorded a few times. The chain uses TRBV20-1 and TRBJ2-3; D is undetermined. Germline V lookup: CDR1 DFQATT, CDR2 SNEGSKA (reference sequence). Trimming cost V 4 bases and J 0 bases, with 5 bases left between them. This CDR3 has 12 residues. In DNA form, the CDR3 reads TGCAGTGCTACAAGAAGCACAGATACGCAGTATTTT. This sequence encodes CSATRSTDTQYF.

This clonotype was counted at least ten times. The chain employs TRBV7-9 and TRBJ1-4; the D is unclear. Germline values: CDR1 SEHNR, CDR2 FQNEAQ (reference sequence). There are 17 residues in the CDR3. Trimming took off 7 bases at V and 3 bases at J, with 21 bases between the two ends. The CDR3 nucleotides are TGTGCCAGCACCACCTCCGGCGATGGGGATCCTAATGAAAAACTGTTTTTT. Protein product: CASTTSGDGDPNEKLFF.

This clonotype appeared many times. CDR3 residues: CASSWRQGNTEAFF. The CDR3 coding sequence is TGTGCCAGCAGTTGGAGACAGGGGAACACTGAAGCTTTCTTT. The chain links TRBV12-3 or TRBV12-4 to TRBJ1-1; 7 bases map to TRBD1. After removal of 4 bases from V and 1 base from J, the junction contained 3 bases not matched to a gene. The CDR3 spans 14 residues.

The chain uses TRBV20-1 and TRBJ2-1, with a tentative D call TRBD2 (5 bases). Per germline, CDR1 DFQATT and CDR2 SNEGSKA (reference sequence). Trimming removed 2 bases at V and 8 bases at J, with 10 bases between. This CDR3 region has 12 residues. The CDR3: CSARMIGDEQFF. The CDR3 DNA is TGCAGTGCTAGAATGATCGGGGATGAGCAGTTCTTC.

This clonotype was detected ten times or more. J is TRBJ2-7 and V is TRBV7-2; TRBD2 is a possible D gene (6 bases). The CDR3 extends over 15 amino acids. Trimming took off 1 base at V and 7 bases at J, with 17 bases between the two ends. Looked up from germline, CDR1 is SGHTA and CDR2 is FQGNSA. The CDR3 DNA reads TGTGCCAGCAGCTTAGAGTGGGACTCGGCTCGGGAGCAGTACTTC. Its translation: CASSLEWDSAREQYF.

This rearrangement joins TRBV6-2 or TRBV6-3 to TRBJ2-2, with unresolved D. The germline CDR1 and CDR2 sequences are MNHEY and SVGEGT. The CDR3 spans 13 residues. Trimming cost V 3 bases and J 6 bases, with 8 bases left between them. For the CDR3, the DNA is TGTGCCAGCAGTTATTTAGCCTCCGGGGAGCTGTTTTTT. Its translation: CASSYLASGELFF.

Many counts were recorded for this clonotype. The chain recombines TRBV29-1 with TRBJ2-7; D unresolved. Per germline, CDR1 SQVTM and CDR2 ANQGSEA. The CDR3 is 10 residues long. V was shortened by 4 bases and J by 6 bases, with 7 bases between the two germline ends. DNA of the CDR3: TGCAGCGTTGTTGCTGCCGAGCAGTACTTC. Its translation is CSVVAAEQYF.

This clonotype has at least ten counts. The rearrangement links TRBV10-3 to TRBJ2-7, with TRBD2 identical over 10 bases. The J segment lost 6 bases and the V segment lost 3 bases, leaving 8 bases of the junction unmatched. The germline gives CDR1 ENHRY, CDR2 SYGVKD. The CDR3 is 15 residues long. The CDR3 reads CAISDRAGLAAEQYF. The CDR3 DNA reads as TGTGCCATCAGTGACAGGGCCGGACTAGCGGCCGAGCAGTACTTC.

A few counts support this clonotype. A read error may be the cause here, since a much bigger clone is one base away. The chain has TRBV6-1 and TRBJ2-7, with D maybe TRBD2 (5 bases). V was pared by 5 bases and J by 1 base, with 9 bases between. From germline, CDR1 is MNHNS and CDR2 SASEGT. The CDR3 spans 13 residues. Written as DNA, the CDR3 is TGTGCCAGCAGTCCCGGGGAGTCCTACGAGCAGTACTTC. The encoded protein is CASSPGESYEQYF.

In DNA form, the CDR3 reads TGTGCCAGCAGGTATCAAGGGGAGACTGAAGCTTTCTTT. It yields the protein CASRYQGETEAFF. The gene calls are TRBV7-9 and TRBJ1-1; a weak D match, TRBD1 (5 bases). V was shortened by 6 bases and J by 5 bases, with 13 bases between the two germline ends. The CDR3 has 13 amino acids. Germline V gene data show CDR1 as SEHNR and CDR2 as FQNEAQ (reference sequence).

This clonotype was counted at least ten times. This chain joins TRBV7-8 and TRBJ2-1, with TRBD2 matching 10 bases. The V gene end was trimmed by 1 base and the J gene end by 5 bases; junction bases not matched to a gene: 8. Germline V CDR1 and CDR2: SGHVS, FQNEAQ. CDR3 size: 17 residues. The CDR3 bases are TGTGCCAGCAGCTTAGTTTTCCCAGCGGGAGGGGACAATGAGCAGTTCTTC. Amino acid sequence: CASSLVFPAGGDNEQFF.

This clonotype was counted at least ten times. This chain links TRBV11-2 with TRBJ2-2, with D possibly called TRBD1 or TRBD2 (6 bases each). V lost 1 base to trimming and J lost 7 bases, with 13 bases between them. The CDR3 length is 15 residues. The germline V gene encodes CDR1 SGHAT and CDR2 FQNNGV. CDR3 bases: TGTGCCAGCAGCTTAGGCCCGGGGGCAGGCGGGGAGCTGTTTTTT. This translates into CASSLGPGAGGELFF.

This clonotype turned up a few times. The CDR3 is CASSQDLYSEQYF. The CDR3 DNA reads as TGCGCCAGCAGCCAAGATCTCTACTCGGAGCAGTACTTC. The chain couples TRBV4-1 to TRBJ2-7; D ambiguous. The ends were cut back, 0 bases at V and 7 bases at J, with 10 bases in the middle. The germline CDR1 and CDR2 sequences are MGHRA and YSYEKL. The CDR3 is 13 residues long.

This clonotype was counted between two and nine times. The rearrangement links TRBV4-3 to TRBJ2-7, with 9 bases that match TRBD1. The V segment lost 3 bases and the J segment 2 bases; nucleotides outside the gene matches: 5. Germline V gene sequence: CDR1 LGHNA, CDR2 YSLEER. The CDR3 spans 15 residues. CDR3: CASSQGRTGAYEQYF. The CDR3 nucleotides are TGCGCCAGCAGCCAGGGGCGGACAGGGGCCTACGAGCAGTACTTC.

This clonotype was detected only a few times. V usage is TRBV29-1 and J usage is TRBJ1-2, with no clear D. Trimming took 3 bases from V and 2 from J, leaving 10 bases between them. The CDR3 consists of 13 residues. Germline V gene lookup returns CDR1 SQVTM and CDR2 ANQGSEA. The CDR3 here is CSVEASENYGYTF. CDR3 sequence (DNA): TGCAGCGTTGAGGCTTCGGAGAACTATGGCTACACCTTC.

This clonotype was detected many times. The rearrangement links TRBV6-2 or TRBV6-3 to TRBJ2-1; a weak D match, TRBD1 (5 bases). V lost 2 bases and J 4 bases, leaving 12 bases between the germline ends. The CDR3 length is 15 residues. Germline lookup yields CDR1 MNHEY and CDR2 SVGEGT. The DNA of the CDR3 is TGTGCCAGCAGTTACGCAGGGCAGGTTTACAATGAGCAGTTCTTC. Its protein product is CASSYAGQVYNEQFF.